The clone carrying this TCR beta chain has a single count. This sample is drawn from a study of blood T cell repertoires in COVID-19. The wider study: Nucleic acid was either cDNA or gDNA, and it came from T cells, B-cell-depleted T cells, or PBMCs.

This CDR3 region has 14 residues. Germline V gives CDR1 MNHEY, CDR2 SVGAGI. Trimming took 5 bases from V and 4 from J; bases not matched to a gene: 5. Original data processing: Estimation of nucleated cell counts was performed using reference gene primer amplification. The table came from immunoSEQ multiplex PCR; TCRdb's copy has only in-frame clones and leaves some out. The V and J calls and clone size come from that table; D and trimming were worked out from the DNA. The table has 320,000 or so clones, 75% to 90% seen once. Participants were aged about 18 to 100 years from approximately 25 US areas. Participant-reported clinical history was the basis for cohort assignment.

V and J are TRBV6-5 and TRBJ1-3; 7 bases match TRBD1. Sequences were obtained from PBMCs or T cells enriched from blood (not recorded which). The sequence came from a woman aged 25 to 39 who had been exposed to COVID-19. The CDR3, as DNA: TGTGCCAGCAGTCGAGGGGGCTGGGGAAACACCATATATTTT. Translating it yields CASSRGGWGNTIYF.